This T cell receptor beta chain was found in a study of T cell responses to AZD1222 COVID-19 vaccine. Findings and caveats of the study: The CD4 TCRs associated with vaccination extended across spike and predominated at 160-218 and 743-854. Increases in Spike-specific TCR breadth and depth were seen after two AZD1222 doses.

The trim removed 8 bases at V and 7 bases at J, leaving 5 bases unmatched. The CDR3 contains 12 residues. Germline lookup yields CDR1 MNHEY and CDR2 SVGAGI. Clones were read by immunoSEQ multiplex PCR, and TCRdb kept only the in-frame ones, dropping some. The sample records about 160,000 clones, 75% to 95% being singletons. Points on this clone: Its antigen is unidentified.

The sample in question was peripheral blood, obtained 28 days after the second AZD1222 dose. The TCR sequence derives from an adult who received the AZD1222 COVID-19 vaccine. This rearrangement joins TRBV6-5 to TRBJ1-2; 9 nucleotides line up with TRBD1. DNA for the CDR3: TGTGCCAGCGCTGGACAGGGGTTTGGCTACACCTTC. Encoded protein: CASAGQGFGYTF.